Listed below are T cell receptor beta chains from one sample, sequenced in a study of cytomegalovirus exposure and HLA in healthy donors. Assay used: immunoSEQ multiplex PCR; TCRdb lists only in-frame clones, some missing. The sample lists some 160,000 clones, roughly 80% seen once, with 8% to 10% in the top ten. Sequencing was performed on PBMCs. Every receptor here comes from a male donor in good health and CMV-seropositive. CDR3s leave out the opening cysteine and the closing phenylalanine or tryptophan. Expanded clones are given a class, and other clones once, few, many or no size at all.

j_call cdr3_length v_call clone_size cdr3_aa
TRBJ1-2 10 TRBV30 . AWSLYNYGYT
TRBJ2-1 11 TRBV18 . ASSGQGGNEQF
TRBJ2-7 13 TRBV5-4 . ASSLAGQGALEQY
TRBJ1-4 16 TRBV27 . ASSPQGGTGGLDEKLF
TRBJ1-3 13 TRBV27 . ASSSRWAPGNTIY
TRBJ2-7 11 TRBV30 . AWSTKQVYEQY
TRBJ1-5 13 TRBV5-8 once ASSSGTGTGQPQH
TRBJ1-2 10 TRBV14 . ASGRYTGGYT
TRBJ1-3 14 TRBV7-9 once SSTALETGAGNTIY
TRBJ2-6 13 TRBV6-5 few ASSSVGVGANGLT
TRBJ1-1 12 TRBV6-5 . ASSQWSKNTEAF
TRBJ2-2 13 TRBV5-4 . ASSFTQGNTGELF
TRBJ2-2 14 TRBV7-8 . ASSSLRVRNTGELF
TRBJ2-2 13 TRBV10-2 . ASSTGTAGTGELF
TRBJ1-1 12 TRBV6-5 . ASSSAGPNTEAF
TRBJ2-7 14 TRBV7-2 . ASSLSPGLAFYEQY
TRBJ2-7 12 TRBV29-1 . SVEGLAGVGEQY
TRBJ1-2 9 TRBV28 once ASSFRSGYT
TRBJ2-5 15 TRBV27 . ASSSFEGGGYKETQY
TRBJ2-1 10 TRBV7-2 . ASSFSRGGEF
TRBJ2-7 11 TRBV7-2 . ASSLARHYEQY
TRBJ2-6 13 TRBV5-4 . ASGPQSSGANGLT
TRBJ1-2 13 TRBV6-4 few ASSDDPQGRYGYT
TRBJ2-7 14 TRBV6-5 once ASSYPTLGQFYEQY
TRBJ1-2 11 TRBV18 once ASSSSLSDGYT
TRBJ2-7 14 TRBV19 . ASSIDADITSYEQY
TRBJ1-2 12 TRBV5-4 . ASSLDRGVSGYT
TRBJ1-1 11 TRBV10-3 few AVRMDSGSGAF
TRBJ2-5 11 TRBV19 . ASSRQAQETQY
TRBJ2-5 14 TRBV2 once ASRPSVGTGRETQY
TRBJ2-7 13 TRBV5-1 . ASSPGTSGTNEQY
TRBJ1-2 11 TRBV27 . ASSDSVYYGYT
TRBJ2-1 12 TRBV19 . ASGSTASYNEQF
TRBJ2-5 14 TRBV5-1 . ASSVPSGGLQETQY
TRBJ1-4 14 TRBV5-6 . ASSLDGTGYGEKLF
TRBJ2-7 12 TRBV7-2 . ASSSPRRSYEQY
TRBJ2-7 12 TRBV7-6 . ASSLNERLYEQY
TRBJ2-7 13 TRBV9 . ASSAYRGVNYEQY
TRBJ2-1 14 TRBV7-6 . ASSSSGGSGYNEQF
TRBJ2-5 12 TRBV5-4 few ASSLGLAQETQY
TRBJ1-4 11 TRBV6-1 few ATRRESNEKLF
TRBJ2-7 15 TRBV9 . ASSVGPGTGGRYEQY